This T cell receptor beta chain was recorded in a study of T cells after yellow fever vaccination (dated by TCRdb to between 2018 and 2021). As for the study more broadly: The SMART-Seq v4 Ultra Low Input RNA kit was used to prepare libraries from fractions with low cell numbers. To follow T-cell clones before and after primary and booster YFV17D yellow fever vaccination, bulk TCR alpha and beta repertoires were sequenced over time. Two healthy male donors made up the cohort, one aged 18 to 30 years and the other aged 30 to 39 years. Blood was drawn at multiple timepoints before and after primary and secondary immunization, with bulk PBMC replicates and cell subsets isolated. The investigation overall reported the following: The study included only a couple of donors, which limits how far the findings can be generalized. Computational filtering was required because FACS-sorted repertoires could contain abundant contaminating clonotypes from the bulk population. A small share of clonotypes occurred in both CD4 and CD8 compartments, likely arising from convergent recombination. The secondary T-cell response was found to be weaker but faster than the primary response, with a peak reached on day 5 rather than on day 15. Most clones expanded after primary vaccination (around 96% of CD4 and roughly 88% of CD8) were re-detected after the booster, suggesting that broad memory maintenance occurred.

Taken from cysteine to phenylalanine, the CDR3 has 15 residues. CDR3 DNA only is kept here, 45 bases in frame from base 1. The junction carries 11 bases between V and J, which are trimmed by 0 bases and 6 bases respectively. Based on the germline V gene, the CDR1 and CDR2 sequences are KGHSY and FQNENV. This clonotype was detected only a few times. Its antigen target is currently unknown. Per-base quality was not reported, and no clone a single base away is much larger than it. The treatment or condition label corresponds to: live attenuated yellow fever vaccine strain. A standard Ficoll-Paque protocol was used to isolate PBMCs from peripheral blood. CD4 and CD8 T-cell fractions were isolated with Dynabeads CD4 and CD8 positive selection kits. RNA was extracted with TriZol from bulk PBMCs, CD4 and CD8 fractions, and dextramer-positive and dextramer-negative fractions. TCR cDNA was synthesized by 5'RACE template switching, through which a universal primer site and unique molecular identifiers were introduced. Priming for cDNA synthesis came from both the TCR alpha and TCR beta constant segments. Library amplification involved two PCR steps, and the second step added sample barcodes and sequencing adapters. Sequencing of libraries was performed on Illumina HiSeq 2500 (2x100 bp) or NovaSeq (2x150 bp). Processing in the source paper ran as follows. MIGEC handled demultiplexing of reads and collapsing into UMI consensus sequences, while MiXCR performed V(D)J alignment. Vaccine-responding clonotypes were defined with edgeR using replicate PBMC samples, requiring FDR below 0.01 and a log2 fold change above 5 up to day 15. Each bulk clonotype received a CD4 or CD8 identity based on whether the sequenced CD4 or CD8 repertoire contained that clonotype at higher abundance. Starting from the raw public reads, TCRdb applied fastp trimming at Q25, assembled clones with MiXCR and retained in-frame beta chains. Identical CDR3 proteins give one entry, which carries the most common genes and DNA. None of the V and J calls come from the authors' own analysis; TCRdb made them. The sample table lists around 250,000 distinct CDR3 sequences, less than 9% of them with a count of one. In total, the top ten clones hold approximately 0.85% of the sample.

The starting material was CD4+ T cells sorted from PBMCs, obtained 15 days after the yellow fever booster vaccination. This clonotype originated in a man younger than 45 who received the YFV17D yellow fever vaccine. This sequence uses TRBV16 and TRBJ1-4; too little of a D gene remains to name it. The CDR3: CASSQSGVPDEKLFF. The DNA sequence is TGTGCCAGCAGCCAATCCGGGGTACCTGATGAAAAACTGTTTTTT.